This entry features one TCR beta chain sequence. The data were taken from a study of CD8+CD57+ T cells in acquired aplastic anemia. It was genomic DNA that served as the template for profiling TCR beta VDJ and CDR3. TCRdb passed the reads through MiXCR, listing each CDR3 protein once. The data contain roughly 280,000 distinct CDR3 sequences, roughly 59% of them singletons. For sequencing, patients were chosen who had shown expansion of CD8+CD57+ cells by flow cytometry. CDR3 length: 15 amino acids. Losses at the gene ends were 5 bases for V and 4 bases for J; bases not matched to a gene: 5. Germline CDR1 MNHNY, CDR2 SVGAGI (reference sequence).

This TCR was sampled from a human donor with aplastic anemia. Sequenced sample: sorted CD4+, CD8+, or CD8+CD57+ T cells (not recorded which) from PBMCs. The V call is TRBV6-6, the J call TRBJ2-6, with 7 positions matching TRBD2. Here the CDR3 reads CASSEAGTGANVLTF. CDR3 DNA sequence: TGTGCCAGCAGTGAAGCGGGGACGGGGGCCAACGTCCTGACTTTC.